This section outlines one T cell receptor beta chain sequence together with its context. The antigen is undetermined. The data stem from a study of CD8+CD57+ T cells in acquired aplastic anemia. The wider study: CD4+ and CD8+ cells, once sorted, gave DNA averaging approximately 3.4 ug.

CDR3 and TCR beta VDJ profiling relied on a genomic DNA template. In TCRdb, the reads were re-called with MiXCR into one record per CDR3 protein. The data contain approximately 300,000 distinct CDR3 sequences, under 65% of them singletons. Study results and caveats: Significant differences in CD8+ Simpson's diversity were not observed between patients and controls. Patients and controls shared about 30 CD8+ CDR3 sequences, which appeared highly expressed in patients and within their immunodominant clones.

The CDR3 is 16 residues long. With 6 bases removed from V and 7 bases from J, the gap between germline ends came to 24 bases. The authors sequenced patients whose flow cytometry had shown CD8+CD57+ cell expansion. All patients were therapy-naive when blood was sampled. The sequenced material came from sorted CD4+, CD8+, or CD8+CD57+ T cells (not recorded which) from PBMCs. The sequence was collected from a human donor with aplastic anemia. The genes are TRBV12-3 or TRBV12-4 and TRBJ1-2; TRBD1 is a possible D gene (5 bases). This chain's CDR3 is CASSLPRDFNNGGYTF. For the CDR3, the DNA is TGTGCCAGCAGCTTACCCCGGGACTTTAATAACGGTGGCTACACCTTC.